Shown below are 27 T cell receptor beta chains from a single sample sequenced in a study of shared clonotypes between healthy human individuals. The data were produced by immunoSEQ multiplex PCR, yet TCRdb's version contains in-frame clones alone and is incomplete. The table lists around 95,000 clones, approximately 51% of them singletons. Source material: PBMCs. These receptors were collected from a woman aged 40 to 50 in good health. Some clones in this sample may be carry-over from other donors' samples.

Details on this clone: This likely traces to a read error, being one base from a far larger clone. This chain uses TRBV30 with TRBJ1-4, with unresolved D. Germline CDR1 GTSNPN, CDR2 SVGIG (reference sequence). This CDR3 has 13 amino acids. Trimming stripped 0 bases from V and 8 bases from J, with 10 bases between. CDR3 DNA: TGTGCCTGGAGTGTAAACAGCAGCGAAAAACTGTTTTTT. Translating gives CAWSVNSSEKLFF.

Many counts were recorded for this clone. The chain carries TRBV28 and TRBJ2-5; 10 nucleotides align to TRBD2. The V and J ends lost 7 bases and 1 base, in that order; junction bases with no gene match: 3. The CDR3 loop spans 14 amino acids. CDR1 is MDHEN, CDR2 SYDVKM, per germline. CDR3 sequence: CASTRTSGQETQYF. The CDR3 region has the DNA TGTGCCAGCACCCGGACTAGCGGCCAAGAGACCCAGTACTTC. Together with reference TRBV28 and TRBJ2-5, the CDR3 gives the full variable domain: DVKVTQSSRYLVKRTGEKVFLECVQDMDHENMFWYRQDPGLGLRLIYFSYDVKMKEKGDIPEGYSVSREKKERFSLILESASTNQTSMYLCASTRTSGQETQYFGPGTRLLVL.

This clone was counted at least ten times. The chain recombines TRBV28 with TRBJ2-5; D is uncertain. Matching the DNA end better, TRBJ2-7 makes the J call doubtful. The germline V gene has CDR1 MDHEN and CDR2 SYDVKM. The CDR3 length is 14 residues. CDR3 loop: CASSLMKFYSEQYF. The CDR3 region has the DNA TGTGCCAGCAGTTTAATGAAGTTTTACAGCGAGCAGTACTTC.

Concerning this clone itself: This likely stems from a read error, as it lies one base from a far larger clone. The chain links TRBV4-1 to TRBJ2-1; TRBD2 might be the D (5 bases). Germline CDR1 is MGHRA and CDR2 is YSYEKL. The CDR3 consists of 16 residues. This chain's CDR3 is CASSQDFPLRVHERFF. In nucleotides, the CDR3 is TGCGCCAGCAGCCAAGATTTCCCTTTGAGGGTTCATGAGCGGTTCTTC.

A word on this clone: A read error may explain this, as a much larger clone is one base away. The chain employs TRBV28 and TRBJ2-1, with 8 bases identical to TRBD2. The CDR3 covers 16 residues. The junction had 8 bases not matched to a gene; V was cut back by 7 bases and J by 0 bases. The germline V gene has CDR1 MDHEN and CDR2 SYDVKM. The CDR3, as DNA: TGTGCCAGCACCTTTAGCGGGGCCAGCTCCTACAATGAGCAGTTCTTC. It yields the protein CASTFSGASSYNEQFF.

As concerns this clone: A read error may explain this, as a much larger clone is one base away. The chain links TRBV4-3 to TRBJ2-2; 9 nucleotides match TRBD2. In germline, CDR1 is LGHNA, CDR2 YSLEER. The CDR3 extends over 16 amino acids. V dropped 1 base and J dropped 4; count of bases not matched to a gene: 4. DNA of the CDR3: TGCGCCAGCAGCCAAGTTAGCGGGAGTGGCACCGGGGAGCTGTTTTTT. Amino acid sequence: CASSQVSGSGTGELFF.

This clone occurred a few times. V usage is TRBV5-1 and J usage is TRBJ2-2; 14 bases are shared with TRBD2. The ends lost 4 bases at V and 5 bases at J; junction bases unmatched: 10. The CDR3 length is 18 residues. Germline CDR1 reads SGHRS; CDR2 reads YFSETQ. CDR3 DNA: TGCGCCAGCAGCACCCTGGGACTAGCGGGAGAAGGGACCGGGGAGCTGTTTTTT. Encoded protein: CASSTLGLAGEGTGELFF.

Within the sample, this clone is medium-sized. The chain is built from TRBV6-1 and TRBJ2-2; D is ambiguous. Deletions cut 1 base from V and 3 bases from J, with 6 bases between. Germline CDR1 is MNHNS and CDR2 is SASEGT. This CDR3 has 14 amino acids. CDR3 in amino acids: CASSEVADTGELFF. CDR3 coding DNA: TGTGCCAGCAGTGAAGTTGCGGACACCGGGGAGCTGTTTTTT.

This clone is classed as medium-sized. This chain uses TRBV29-1 with TRBJ1-1; 7 nucleotides agree with TRBD1. V gave up 6 bases and J gave up 10 bases; unmatched junction bases: 8. The CDR3 contains 11 residues. The V gene's germline CDR1 is SQVTM and CDR2 ANQGSEA. CDR3 DNA: TGCAGCGTGTCGCGACAGGGCGCAGCTTTCTTT. It yields the protein CSVSRQGAAFF.

The chain is built from TRBV5-1 and TRBJ2-3; no reliable D call. The length of the CDR3 is 11 residues. Trimming left V 5 bases short and J 2 bases short, with 3 bases between. The germline V gene encodes CDR1 SGHRS and CDR2 YFSETQ. The CDR3 spells CASRNTDTQYF. The CDR3 DNA sequence: TGCGCCAGCAGAAACACAGATACGCAGTATTTT.

The chain carries TRBV29-1 and TRBJ2-7, with TRBD1 matching over 9 bases. J gave up 5 bases and V 7 bases, and 9 bases lay outside the gene matches. CDR3 length: 13 amino acids. Per the germline V gene, CDR1 is SQVTM and CDR2 is ANQGSEA. As DNA, the CDR3 is TGCAGCGGGACGGACAGGGGTTGGGACGAGCAGTACTTC. It yields the protein CSGTDRGWDEQYF.

The gene calls are TRBV27 and TRBJ1-5, with 8 bases that match TRBD1. The CDR3 extends over 16 amino acids. J gave up 4 bases and V 5 bases, and 10 bases lay outside the gene matches. The V gene's germline CDR1 is MNHEY and CDR2 SMNVEV (reference sequence). The CDR3 nucleotides read TGTGCCAGCAGTCCTTGGGACAGGTTGGGAAATCAGCCCCAGCATTTT. Translation gives CASSPWDRLGNQPQHF.

V usage is TRBV5-4 and J usage is TRBJ2-5; D unresolved. CDR1 is SGHNT and CDR2 is YYREEE in the germline V gene (reference sequence). Trimming shortened V by 2 bases and J by 1 base, and 18 bases separated the two germline ends. This CDR3 comprises 17 residues. The DNA of the CDR3 is TGTGCCAGCAGCTTCCGGCCCAGTAATCCCTTCCAAGAGACCCAGTACTTC. Translated: CASSFRPSNPFQETQYF.

The chain links TRBV4-1 to TRBJ2-1, with D unclear. Deletions cut 1 base from V and 6 bases from J, with 13 bases between. Germline V gives CDR1 MGHRA, CDR2 YSYEKL. The CDR3 is 15 residues long. CDR3 sequence: CASSQGGSQSNEQFF. CDR3 nucleotides: TGCGCCAGCAGCCAAGGTGGCAGTCAGAGCAATGAGCAGTTCTTC.

Of note for this clone: A far larger clone is one nucleotide away, so this likely arose from a read error. The V and J genes are TRBV4-2 and TRBJ2-1; unclear D gene. Germline lookup yields CDR1 LGHNA and CDR2 YNFKEQ. The CDR3 covers 15 residues. The CDR3 DNA reads as TGTGCCAGCAGCTTGGTGGCTAGTGGCTACAATGGGCAGTTCTTC. Encoded protein: CASSLVASGYNGQFF.

The chain couples TRBV7-6 to TRBJ2-7, with a possible D match to TRBD2 (6 bases). The germline V gene has CDR1 SGHVS and CDR2 FNYEAQ. V was shortened by 5 bases and J by 4 bases, with 18 bases between the two germline ends. The CDR3 covers 15 residues. The CDR3, as DNA: TGTGCCAGCAGCCCCGGGACTTCGAATCAATACGAGCAGTACTTC. Residues: CASSPGTSNQYEQYF.

A few counts support this clone. The CDR3, as DNA: TGTGCCACCAGCGCCTGGGGGGACTATGGCTACACCTTC. As protein: CATSAWGDYGYTF. The chain recombines TRBV15 with TRBJ1-2; perhaps TRBD1 as D (5 bases). Trimming left V 5 bases short and J 3 bases short, with 10 bases between. The germline V gene has CDR1 LNHNV and CDR2 YYDKDF (reference sequence). The CDR3 is 13 residues long. Combining the CDR3 with reference TRBV15 and TRBJ1-2 gives the whole variable domain DAMVIQNPRYQVTQFGKPVTLSCSQTLNHNVMYWYQQKSSQAPKLLFHYYDKDFNNEADTPDNFQSRRPNTSFCFLDIRSPGLGDTAMYLCATSAWGDYGYTFGSGTRLTVV.

The J gene is TRBJ1-2, the V gene TRBV5-1, with D tentatively TRBD1 (5 bases). The germline V gene encodes CDR1 SGHRS and CDR2 YFSETQ. This CDR3 comprises 15 residues. V lost 5 bases and J 2 bases, leaving 16 bases between the germline ends. The CDR3 DNA reads as TGCGCCAGCAGTTTAGGACAAAAACCCAACTATGGCTACACCTTC. Encoded protein: CASSLGQKPNYGYTF.

On this clone: A far bigger clonotype differs at one base, so this is likely a read error. The sample has other DNA sequences that encode this CDR3 too. This chain links TRBV4-2 with TRBJ1-5; the D gene is possibly TRBD1 (5 bases). Germline CDR1 LGHNA, CDR2 YNFKEQ. With 0 bases removed from V and 5 bases from J, the gap between germline ends came to 11 bases. This CDR3 has 15 residues. In DNA, the CDR3 is TGTGCCAGCAGCCAAGACCAGGGAAGCCATCAGCCCCAGCATTTT. Its translation is CASSQDQGSHQPQHF.

In its sample, this clone was seen many times. The chain has TRBV10-3 and TRBJ1-2; 8 nucleotides align to TRBD1. Germline CDR1 and CDR2: ENHRY and SYGVKD. This CDR3 spans 13 amino acids. With V trimmed by 4 bases and J by 6 bases, 4 bases remained unmatched. DNA for the CDR3: TGTGCCATCAGTGTACAGGGGGATCATGGCTACACCTTC. Translated, it gives CAISVQGDHGYTF.

The chain joins TRBV5-6 to TRBJ2-5, with 7 positions matching TRBD2. This CDR3 is 16 amino acids long. Germline-derived CDR1 and CDR2 are SGHDT and YYEEEE. V gave up 0 bases and J gave up 5 bases; unmatched junction bases: 10. The CDR3: CASSLDLRESRETQYF. The DNA for the CDR3 is TGTGCCAGCAGCTTGGACCTGCGGGAGAGCCGGGAGACCCAGTACTTC. Full variable domain (rest looked up from reference TRBV5-6 and TRBJ2-5): DAGVTQSPTHLIKTRGQQVTLRCSPKSGHDTVSWYQQALGQGPQFIFQYYEEEERQRGNFPDRFSGHQFPNYSSELNVNALLLGDSALYLCASSLDLRESRETQYFGPGTRLLVL.

This clone was observed at least ten times. At one end, the junction sequence differs from germline, possibly due to a read error. The V gene is TRBV6-5, the J gene TRBJ2-1; 10 nucleotides agree with TRBD1. The CDR3 loop spans 16 amino acids. Germline CDR1 and CDR2: MNHEY and SVGAGI. CDR3 protein: CASSYSGTGVSNEQFF. In nucleotides, the CDR3 is TGTGCCAGCAGCTACTCCGGGACAGGGGTATCGAATGAGCAGTTCTTC.

The table lists this clone with many counts. Since a much larger clone is just one base distant, this may be a read error. This sample includes further DNA sequences coding for the same CDR3. The CDR3 spells CSVGDGLAEAFF. The CDR3 nucleotides are TGCAGCGTCGGGGACGGCCTGGCTGAGGCTTTCTTT. This sequence joins TRBV29-1 and TRBJ1-1, with D possibly being TRBD1 (5 bases). Germline V CDR1 and CDR2: SQVTM, ANQGSEA. CDR3 length: 12 residues.

Worth noting for this clone: A far larger clone is only one base removed, so a read error is likely. Other DNA sequences in this sample translate to the same CDR3. The rearrangement joins TRBV25-1 to TRBJ1-1, with TRBD1 matching 8 bases. J lost 4 bases, V lost 2 bases, and 12 bases had no gene match. CDR3 length: 17 residues. Germline loops: CDR1 MGHDK, CDR2 SYGVNS. The CDR3 nucleotides read TGTGCCAGCAGTGAACCCCGGACAGGGCAGGGTTCCACTGAAGCTTTCTTT. This codes for CASSEPRTGQGSTEAFF.

The genes are TRBV29-1 and TRBJ2-1; TRBD2 is a possible D gene (5 bases). V lost 3 bases, J lost 10 bases, and 19 bases lay in between. This CDR3 has 14 residues. Germline V CDR1 and CDR2: SQVTM, ANQGSEA. The CDR3 spells CSVDMARPGSEQFF. The CDR3 DNA sequence: TGCAGCGTTGATATGGCGCGTCCGGGGAGCGAGCAGTTCTTC.

This clone was counted ten times or more. The rearrangement uses TRBV5-6 and TRBJ2-7; unclear D gene. The CDR3 totals 14 residues. The V and J ends lost 1 base and 6 bases respectively, with 14 bases between them. The V gene's germline CDR1 is SGHDT and CDR2 YYEEEE. This chain's CDR3 is CASSLSLVSREQYF. CDR3 bases: TGTGCCAGCAGCTTGAGTCTGGTGAGTCGCGAGCAGTACTTC.

The rearrangement joins TRBV11-2 to TRBJ2-5, with D possibly TRBD1 on 5 matching bases. Matching the DNA end better, TRBJ2-7 makes the J call doubtful. This CDR3 comprises 13 residues. Germline V lookup: CDR1 SGHAT, CDR2 FQNNGV. The DNA for the CDR3 is TGTGCCAGCAGCTTGCAGGGCTCCTACGAGCAGTACTTC. Protein: CASSLQGSYEQYF.